Below are 23 T cell receptor beta chains sequenced from a single sample in a study of cytomegalovirus exposure and HLA in healthy donors (dated by TCRdb to 2016 to 2017). Libraries were prepared through the immunoSEQ multiplex PCR assay. The multiplex PCR relied on a mix of 60 forward primers for TCR Vbeta segments and 13 reverse primers for TCR Jbeta segments. What TCRdb holds here is the immuneACCESS table cut down to in-frame rearrangements. Part of the clones is not present; checked against another copy, under half of the missing clones reflect an unresolved V gene, and the others are unexplained. This sample's table contains about 160,000 clones. The ten largest clones represent over 1% of the sample. The sequenced sample was PBMCs. Receptor source: a woman aged 60 to 75 in good health and CMV-seronegative.

The rearrangement links TRBV7-9 to TRBJ1-1, with 9 nucleotides matching TRBD1. Germline V gene lookup returns CDR1 SEHNR and CDR2 FQNEAQ (reference sequence). V trimming: 3 bases; J trimming: 4 bases; junction bases outside the gene matches: 6. The CDR3 runs to 15 residues. In DNA form, the CDR3 reads TGTGCCAGCAGCTTCCGGGGACAGGGAGTCACTGAAGCTTTCTTT. This encodes CASSFRGQGVTEAFF.

This chain links TRBV5-1 with TRBJ2-1, with D perhaps matching TRBD1 (6 bases). The CDR3 sequence is 15 residues long. CDR1 SGHRS and CDR2 YFSETQ come from the germline V gene. V was shortened by 0 bases and J by 9 bases, with 16 bases between the two germline ends. This CDR3 reads CASSLATGRGGEQFF. Written as DNA, the CDR3 is TGCGCCAGCAGCTTGGCCACAGGGAGAGGGGGTGAGCAGTTCTTC.

The chain carries TRBV27 and TRBJ1-4; D uncertain. Germline V CDR1 and CDR2: MNHEY, SMNVEV (reference sequence). The CDR3 is 13 amino acids. The germline V and J ends were trimmed by 8 bases and 8 bases, with 15 bases remaining between them. The CDR3 DNA reads TGTGCCAGCGGTGAAATGGCGGGCGAAAAACTGTTTTTT. Translation gives CASGEMAGEKLFF.

J is TRBJ2-7 and V is TRBV5-1, with 14 bases aligning to TRBD2. There are 15 residues in the CDR3. The junction had 1 base not matched to a gene; V was cut back by 2 bases and J by 3 bases. Germline values: CDR1 SGHRS, CDR2 YFSETQ. CDR3 nucleotides: TGCGCCAGCAGCTTCGGACTAGCGGGGGGCTACGAGCAGTACTTC. This encodes CASSFGLAGGYEQYF. Full variable domain (rest looked up from reference TRBV5-1 and TRBJ2-7): KAGVTQTPRYLIKTRGQQVTLSCSPISGHRSVSWYQQTPGQGLQFLFEYFSETQRNKGNFPGRFSGRQFSNSRSEMNVSTLELGDSALYLCASSFGLAGGYEQYFGPGTRLTVT.

This chain joins TRBV2 and TRBJ1-4, with D unclear. V lost 3 bases, J lost 0 bases, and 5 bases lay in between. The CDR3 is 14 residues long. Germline CDR1 reads SNHLY; CDR2 reads FYNNEI. This CDR3 is CASSERSTNEKLFF. DNA for the CDR3: TGTGCCAGCAGTGAGCGGTCAACTAATGAAAAACTGTTTTTT.

J is TRBJ2-1 and V is TRBV27, with D hard to call. CDR1 and CDR2 (germline): MNHEY, SMNVEV (reference sequence). The CDR3 length is 12 residues. Deletions cut 4 bases from V and 9 bases from J, with 10 bases between. CDR3 DNA: TGTGCCAGCAGTTCCCGATGGAGTGAGCAGTTCTTC. Its translation is CASSSRWSEQFF.

This rearrangement joins TRBV25-1 to TRBJ2-5, with D maybe TRBD2 (6 bases). The CDR3 has 16 residues. V gave up 3 bases and J gave up 4 bases, with 18 bases separating them. CDR1 MGHDK and CDR2 SYGVNS come from the germline V gene. CDR3 residues: CASSDLRGGVGETQYF. DNA of the CDR3: TGTGCCAGCAGTGACTTACGTGGAGGGGTAGGAGAGACCCAGTACTTC.

The chain combines TRBV5-1 with TRBJ1-1, with D unresolved. Trimming stripped 1 base from V and 5 bases from J, with 21 bases between. Germline V gene sequence: CDR1 SGHRS, CDR2 YFSETQ. The CDR3 is 17 residues long. Here the CDR3 reads CASSLKLGVATGTEAFF. In DNA, the CDR3 is TGCGCCAGCAGCTTGAAGTTGGGTGTTGCAACGGGGACTGAAGCTTTCTTT.

The chain is built from TRBV9 and TRBJ1-3; 8 bases match TRBD1. The germline V gene encodes CDR1 SGDLS and CDR2 YYNGEE. Trimming cost V 4 bases and J 10 bases; bases outside gene matches: 7. The CDR3 is 13 residues long. CDR3 loop: CASSPRTGRTIYF. The CDR3 DNA reads TGTGCCAGCAGCCCACGGACAGGGAGGACCATATATTTT.

The chain is built from TRBV7-7 and TRBJ2-3; D is unclear. The length of the CDR3 is 13 residues. Germline V gives CDR1 SSHAT, CDR2 FNYEAQ (reference sequence). The V end was cut by 1 base, the J end by 4 bases, with 6 bases between. The CDR3 protein is CASSLDFPDTQYF. CDR3 nucleotides: TGTGCCAGCAGCTTAGACTTCCCAGATACGCAGTATTTT.

The CDR3 DNA reads as TGTGCCACCGGGCAGGGAAGTTTGGTGAGTCAGCCCCAGCATTTT. Residues: CATGQGSLVSQPQHF. The gene calls are TRBV15 and TRBJ1-5, with D possibly TRBD1 on 5 matching bases. Germline V gene sequence: CDR1 LNHNV, CDR2 YYDKDF (reference sequence). Trimming cost V 8 bases and J 6 bases, with 20 bases left between them. This CDR3 is built from 15 residues. Supplemented by reference TRBV15 and TRBJ1-5, the full variable domain reads DAMVIQNPRYQVTQFGKPVTLSCSQTLNHNVMYWYQQKSSQAPKLLFHYYDKDFNNEADTPDNFQSRRPNTSFCFLDIRSPGLGDTAMYLCATGQGSLVSQPQHFGDGTRLSIL.

The chain combines TRBV4-2 with TRBJ2-1; 9 bases align to TRBD1. Germline V gene data show CDR1 as LGHNA and CDR2 as YNFKEQ. Germline trimming cut 1 base from V and 6 bases from J; bases unmatched to any gene: 10. CDR3 size: 17 residues. The CDR3 sequence: CASSQAPGTGNPNEQFF. CDR3 DNA sequence: TGTGCCAGCAGCCAAGCTCCCGGGACAGGGAACCCCAATGAGCAGTTCTTC.

The rearrangement links TRBV5-1 to TRBJ1-3, with D possibly being TRBD1 (5 bases). The germline V gene encodes CDR1 SGHRS and CDR2 YFSETQ. V was shortened by 4 bases and J by 0 bases, with 11 bases between the two germline ends. The CDR3 has 15 residues. In DNA, the CDR3 is TGCGCCAGCAGCATCGCAGGGTTCTCTGGAAACACCATATATTTT. It specifies CASSIAGFSGNTIYF.

The chain links TRBV12-5 to TRBJ1-5; 7 bases match TRBD1. CDR3 length equals 14 residues. From germline, CDR1 is LGHNT and CDR2 FRNRAP. The ends lost 2 bases at V and 5 bases at J; junction bases unmatched: 3. The CDR3 DNA is TGTGCTAGTGGTTTGCGGGACAGATATCAGCCCCAGCATTTT. Translated, it gives CASGLRDRYQPQHF.

The chain couples TRBV2 to TRBJ2-5; perhaps TRBD2 as D (5 bases). The J call may be incorrect, as the DNA end agrees better with TRBJ2-7. This CDR3 is built from 14 residues. The germline V gene has CDR1 SNHLY and CDR2 FYNNEI. CDR3 sequence: CASSEERSGYEQYF. The CDR3, as DNA: TGTGCCAGCAGTGAAGAGCGGTCCGGGTACGAGCAGTACTTC.

The chain combines TRBV20-1 with TRBJ1-2; 7 bases match TRBD1. CDR3 size: 10 residues. V was clipped by 5 bases and J by 6 bases; unmatched bases: 0. Germline V lookup: CDR1 DFQATT, CDR2 SNEGSKA (reference sequence). The CDR3 nucleotides read TGCAGTGCTGGGACAGATGGCTACACCTTC. It translates to CSAGTDGYTF.

This rearrangement joins TRBV19 to TRBJ1-5; maybe TRBD1 (6 bases). The CDR3 extends over 14 amino acids. Germline values: CDR1 LNHDA, CDR2 SQIVND (reference sequence). The V end was cut by 4 bases, the J end by 6 bases, with 13 bases between. The CDR3 here is CASSTTGIVQPQHF. For the CDR3, the DNA is TGTGCCAGTAGTACTACAGGGATTGTTCAGCCCCAGCATTTT.

The J gene is TRBJ1-1, the V gene TRBV6-5; 10 nucleotides line up with TRBD1. Trimming took 6 bases from V and 8 from J; bases not matched to a gene: 12. Germline lookup yields CDR1 MNHEY and CDR2 SVGAGI. The CDR3 is 15 amino acids. The CDR3 region is CASRRRTGGAPEAFF. The DNA of the CDR3 is TGTGCCAGCAGACGGAGGACAGGGGGAGCGCCCGAAGCTTTCTTT.

The chain is built from TRBV6-4 and TRBJ1-5; 8 positions match TRBD1. Per germline, CDR1 MRHNA and CDR2 SNTAGT. The CDR3 is made up of 14 amino acids. Trimming took 7 bases from V and 5 from J; bases not matched to a gene: 7. The CDR3 region has the DNA TGTGCCAGCATCCAGGGACAGGCAGATCAGCCCCAGCATTTT. This codes for CASIQGQADQPQHF.

For the CDR3, the DNA is TGTGCCAGCAGCCCTACCACCGGGACAGCCTCCTACGAGCAGTACTTC. Encoded protein: CASSPTTGTASYEQYF. The chain has TRBV5-6 and TRBJ2-7; 7 bases are shared with TRBD1. CDR1 is SGHDT and CDR2 is YYEEEE in the germline V gene. V shed 4 bases and J 0 bases; nucleotides not matched to a gene: 10. The CDR3 is 16 amino acids.

The gene calls are TRBV2 and TRBJ1-1; D is unresolved. Per the germline V gene, CDR1 is SNHLY and CDR2 is FYNNEI. The CDR3 is 14 amino acids. Trimming stripped 4 bases from V and 1 base from J, with 10 bases between. CDR3 in amino acids: CASSVRQTNTEAFF. CDR3 nucleotide sequence: TGTGCCAGCAGTGTGAGGCAGACGAACACTGAAGCTTTCTTT. Filled out from reference TRBV2 and TRBJ1-1, the complete variable domain reads EPEVTQTPSHQVTQMGQEVILRCVPISNHLYFYWYRQILGQKVEFLVSFYNNEISEKSEIFDDQFSVERPDGSNFTLKIRSTKLEDSAMYFCASSVRQTNTEAFFGQGTRLTVV.

The gene calls are TRBV2 and TRBJ2-1, with a weak D call TRBD2 (6 bases). In germline, CDR1 is SNHLY, CDR2 FYNNEI. The CDR3 runs 13 residues. The ends were cut back, 8 bases at V and 5 bases at J, with 13 bases in the middle. Here the CDR3 DNA reads TGTGCCAGCCGACGGGACTCTCACAATGAGCAGTTCTTC. Protein product: CASRRDSHNEQFF.

The chain joins TRBV7-6 to TRBJ1-3, with D unresolved. The CDR3 length is 11 residues. Per the germline V gene, CDR1 is SGHVS and CDR2 is FNYEAQ. Between the trimmed V and J ends, which lost 10 bases and 1 base, there was a span of 5 bases. Here the CDR3 reads CATGSGNTIYF. CDR3 bases: TGTGCCACCGGGTCTGGAAACACCATATATTTT.